This TCR beta chain stems from a study of technical replicates of blood from a few donors. With 5 bases clipped from V and 0 bases from J, the junction kept 6 bases outside the gene matches. The CDR3 loop spans 16 amino acids. Germline V CDR1 and CDR2: SGHVS, FQNEAQ. Libraries were prepared by immunoSEQ multiplex PCR; TCRdb keeps only in-frame clonotypes and omits some of them. The sample lists approximately 70,000 clones; 85% to 95% were seen once. The chain couples TRBV7-8 to TRBJ2-1, with 8 bases that match TRBD2. Sequencing used T cells isolated from PBMCs. This TCR derives from a human donor in good health. CDR3 in DNA: TGTGCCAGCAGCCGGCGGGGGGCTAGCTCCTACAATGAGCAGTTCTTC. Encoded protein: CASSRRGASSYNEQFF.